The rows below give T cell receptor beta chains drawn from one sample of a study of metastatic and nonmetastatic thyroid tumors. TCRdb re-clonotyped the PCR reads via MiXCR. The top ten clones hold approximately 15% of a sample with about 39,000 clones, 15% to 20% of them seen once. The specimen was tumor tissue. Source of these receptors: a female donor with papillary thyroid cancer or a benign thyroid nodule (not recorded which). Some clones in this sample may be carry-over from other donors' samples. The CDR3 runs from the conserved cysteine through the conserved F or W. Fields, in order: clone size, J gene, V gene, D gene, CDR3 protein, CDR3 DNA. D genes are given only for firm matches. Only part of the rows carry a size: once, few, many, or a class if the clone is expanded.

abundance: many
j_gene: TRBJ2-7
v_gene: TRBV2
d_gene: TRBD2
CDR3aa: CASTERLAGGEQYF
CDR3nt: TGTGCCAGCACCGAAAGACTAGCGGGGGGGGAGCAGTACTTC

abundance: many
j_gene: TRBJ1-2
v_gene: TRBV5-1
d_gene: TRBD1
CDR3aa: CASSLGQVRDGYTF
CDR3nt: TGCGCCAGCAGCCTTGGACAGGTTCGGGATGGCTACACCTTC

abundance: medium-sized
j_gene: TRBJ2-1
v_gene: TRBV24-1
d_gene: TRBD1
CDR3aa: CATSDLPGTGYNEQFF
CDR3nt: TGTGCCACCAGTGATTTGCCCGGGACAGGGTACAATGAGCAGTTCTTC

abundance: -
j_gene: TRBJ1-1
v_gene: TRBV13
d_gene: -
CDR3aa: CASSSGIGLAGNTEAFF
CDR3nt: TGTGCCAGCAGCTCGGGTATAGGGTTAGCAGGGAACACTGAAGCTTTCTTT

abundance: few
j_gene: TRBJ1-2
v_gene: TRBV6-1
d_gene: TRBD1
CDR3aa: CASSGRWTGGAYGYTF
CDR3nt: TGTGCCAGCAGTGGGCGTTGGACAGGGGGCGCGTATGGCTACACCTTC

abundance: many
j_gene: TRBJ2-5
v_gene: TRBV7-2
d_gene: -
CDR3aa: CASSSDYQETQYF
CDR3nt: TGTGCCAGCAGTTCAGACTATCAAGAGACCCAGTACTTC

abundance: many
j_gene: TRBJ2-7
v_gene: TRBV20-1
d_gene: -
CDR3aa: CSAVAAGLGSYEQYF
CDR3nt: TGCAGTGCCGTAGCGGCTGGCCTAGGGTCCTACGAGCAGTACTTC

abundance: many
j_gene: TRBJ2-7
v_gene: TRBV4-1
d_gene: TRBD1
CDR3aa: CASSQDLRAGGTYEQYF
CDR3nt: TGCGCCAGCAGCCAAGATCTAAGGGCAGGGGGCACCTACGAGCAGTACTTC

abundance: many
j_gene: TRBJ1-5
v_gene: TRBV5-8
d_gene: -
CDR3aa: CASSSRRFQPQHF
CDR3nt: TGTGCCAGCAGCTCGCGTAGGTTTCAGCCCCAGCATTTT

abundance: few
j_gene: TRBJ2-7
v_gene: TRBV28
d_gene: -
CDR3aa: CATSGVLVYEQYF
CDR3nt: TGTGCCACCTCCGGGGTATTAGTCTACGAGCAGTACTTC

abundance: -
j_gene: TRBJ1-1
v_gene: TRBV30
d_gene: -
CDR3aa: CAWRYGGAGAFF
CDR3nt: TGTGCCTGGAGGTATGGGGGCGCAGGGGCTTTCTTT

abundance: -
j_gene: TRBJ2-7
v_gene: TRBV28
d_gene: -
CDR3aa: CASSLRTQIYYEQYF
CDR3nt: TGTGCCAGCAGTTTAAGGACACAGATATACTACGAGCAGTACTTC

abundance: medium-sized
j_gene: TRBJ1-2
v_gene: TRBV6-5
d_gene: -
CDR3aa: CASSYRAGNYGYTF
CDR3nt: TGTGCCAGCAGTTATCGGGCAGGGAACTATGGCTACACCTTC

abundance: -
j_gene: TRBJ1-1
v_gene: TRBV30
d_gene: -
CDR3aa: CAWSDRGFYDTEAFF
CDR3nt: TGTGCCTGGAGTGATCGGGGTTTCTATGACACTGAAGCTTTCTTT

abundance: few
j_gene: TRBJ2-4
v_gene: TRBV4-2
d_gene: -
CDR3aa: CASSQVSGTNIQYF
CDR3nt: TGTGCCAGCAGCCAAGTGTCAGGGACAAACATTCAGTACTTC

abundance: few
j_gene: TRBJ2-7
v_gene: TRBV28
d_gene: TRBD2
CDR3aa: CASIGQVLAGGRGRQYF
CDR3nt: TGTGCCAGCATCGGACAAGTACTAGCGGGAGGGCGGGGTCGGCAGTACTTC

abundance: -
j_gene: TRBJ2-7
v_gene: TRBV20-1
d_gene: -
CDR3aa: CSARGPGFFPYEQYF
CDR3nt: TGCAGTGCTAGAGGTCCGGGATTTTTTCCCTACGAGCAGTACTTC

abundance: many
j_gene: TRBJ2-3
v_gene: TRBV20-1
d_gene: -
CDR3aa: CSAMGLDYNTDTQYF
CDR3nt: TGCAGTGCTATGGGCCTCGACTATAACACAGATACGCAGTATTTT